This TCR beta chain derives from a study of shared clonotypes between healthy human individuals. There were only Caucasian adults among the donors, and all lived in Nashville, Tennessee. Notes on the study in general: Relative to their counterparts shared across all four donors, non-shared clonotypes exhibited diminished generation probabilities. Large depth notwithstanding, sorted-subset sequencing proved incomplete by rarefaction.

Once extracted for a subset, genomic DNA was divided evenly among several immunoSEQ plates. Only in-frame clones appear in the TCRdb table, and some are missing; sequencing was by immunoSEQ multiplex PCR. The profile shows millions of clones, around 95% of them singletons. The V gene's germline CDR1 is SGHRS and CDR2 YFSETQ. Trimming shortened V by 5 bases and J by 1 base, and 10 bases separated the two germline ends. The CDR3 runs to 13 residues. Worth noting for this clone: Antigen: not known.

The V gene is TRBV5-1, the J gene TRBJ2-7; D may be TRBD2 (5 bases). This TCR derives from a young man in good health. The specimen sequenced was naive CD4+ T cells sorted from blood. Subset in this sample: CD45RA+ positively selected. The CDR3 DNA reads as TGCGCCAGCAGACTAGACGGGTCCTACGAGCAGTACTTC. Its protein product is CASRLDGSYEQYF.